These 26 T cell receptor beta chains originate from one sample sequenced in a study of regulatory T cells in long-lasting Graves disease. Specified time point: newly diagnosed GD, antithyroid drugs for less than 3 months. The TCR library used RNA extracted from PBMCs. Assembly of TCR beta libraries relied on iRepertoire HTBI primers together with Arm-PCR of CDR3 regions. Each CDR3 protein is one row after TCRdb ran MiXCR on the multiplex PCR reads. The sample records hundreds of thousands of distinct CDR3 sequences, around 17% being singletons. These sequences were also reported in another study, on T cells in Graves' hyperthyroidism and ophthalmopathy.

The sample in question was peripheral blood mononuclear cells (PBMCs), obtained at new diagnosis, from a patient treated with antithyroid drugs. The receptors here all came from a man aged 35-49 years with Graves disease.

This clonotype appeared many times. The chain joins TRBV24-1 to TRBJ2-7; the match to TRBD1 covers 10 bases. This CDR3 contains 14 residues. V lost 4 bases to trimming and J lost 5 bases; unmatched junction nucleotides: 4. Germline assignment: CDR1 KGHDR and CDR2 SFDVKD. CDR3 residues: CATSEATGGNEQYF. The DNA for the CDR3 is TGTGCCACCAGTGAGGCGACAGGGGGCAACGAGCAGTACTTC.

This clonotype was found many times. The rearrangement uses TRBV6-1 and TRBJ2-1, with D uncertain. The V end lost 7 bases, the J end lost 2 bases, and 6 bases lay between the germline ends. This CDR3 has 12 residues. CDR1 is MNHNS, CDR2 SASEGT, per germline. This CDR3 is CASKSTYNEQFF. The CDR3 nucleotides read TGTGCCAGCAAGAGTACCTACAATGAGCAGTTCTTC.

The chain joins TRBV18 to TRBJ2-3; TRBD2 aligns across 8 bases. Looked up from germline, CDR1 is KGHSH and CDR2 is LQKENI. The V gene end was trimmed by 5 bases and the J gene end by 2 bases; junction bases not matched to a gene: 15. This CDR3 spans 18 amino acids. The DNA for the CDR3 is TGTGCCAGCTCATCGCTACCCCAAGCGGGGGTGAACACAGATACGCAGTATTTT. Its translation: CASSSLPQAGVNTDTQYF.

This clonotype showed up many times. This chain links TRBV20-1 with TRBJ2-7, with 7 nucleotides matching TRBD2. CDR3 length equals 11 residues. V dropped 7 bases and J dropped 9; count of bases not matched to a gene: 9. Germline lookup yields CDR1 DFQATT and CDR2 SNEGSKA (reference sequence). CDR3 loop: CSVVRGEGQYF. CDR3 in DNA: TGCAGTGTCGTTCGGGGGGAGGGGCAGTACTTC.

This clonotype came up many times. The genes are TRBV10-1 and TRBJ2-2, with a tentative D call TRBD1 (5 bases). The ends were cut back, 1 base at V and 3 bases at J, with 6 bases in the middle. Germline CDR1 and CDR2: WNHNN and SYGVQD (reference sequence). The CDR3 contains 14 residues. The CDR3, as DNA: TGCGCCAGCAGTGAGTTCAGGGACACCGGGGAGCTGTTTTTT. Amino acids: CASSEFRDTGELFF.

This clonotype occurred many times. The chain combines TRBV20-1 with TRBJ1-3; TRBD1 matches 8 bases. Germline V gene lookup returns CDR1 DFQATT and CDR2 SNEGSKA (reference sequence). The CDR3 totals 16 residues. V shed 1 base, J shed 4 bases, and the junction held 9 bases outside the gene matches. CDR3 in amino acids: CSARGGQGAPGNTIYF. The CDR3, as DNA: TGCAGTGCTAGAGGCGGGCAGGGGGCGCCGGGAAACACCATATATTTT.

This clonotype was seen a handful of times. This may stem from a read error, because a much larger clone lies one nucleotide away. The genes are TRBV12-3 or TRBV12-4 and TRBJ2-3; 15 nucleotides line up with TRBD2. This CDR3 is built from 16 residues. CDR3 region: CASRPGLAGGYSEIHF. In nucleotides, the CDR3 is TGTGCCAGCAGACCGGGACTAGCGGGGGGCTATAGCGAAATCCATTTT.

This clonotype has at least ten counts. The rearrangement joins TRBV5-1 to TRBJ2-7; D gene unclear. The CDR3 is 14 residues long. Trimming removed 0 bases at V and 5 bases at J, with 12 bases between. Germline V CDR1 and CDR2: SGHRS, YFSETQ. CDR3 sequence: CASSLVPEYDEQYF. The CDR3 nucleotides read TGCGCCAGCAGCTTGGTTCCCGAATACGACGAGCAGTACTTC. Complete variable domain (other parts from reference TRBV5-1 and TRBJ2-7): KAGVTQTPRYLIKTRGQQVTLSCSPISGHRSVSWYQQTPGQGLQFLFEYFSETQRNKGNFPGRFSGRQFSNSRSEMNVSTLELGDSALYLCASSLVPEYDEQYFGPGTRLTVT.

At least ten counts were recorded for this clonotype. The chain carries TRBV30 and TRBJ1-1; a possible D gene is TRBD1 (5 bases). Trimming removed 7 bases at V and 1 base at J, with 13 bases between. The CDR3 is 13 residues long. CDR1 and CDR2 (germline): GTSNPN, SVGIG (reference sequence). CDR3 nucleotides: TGTGCCTCACGAGAACAGGCGAACACTGAAGCTTTCTTT. Translating gives CASREQANTEAFF. Looking up the rest from reference TRBV30 and TRBJ1-1 gives the full variable domain: SQTIHQWPATLVQPVGSPLSLECTVEGTSNPNLYWYRQAAGRGLQLLFYSVGIGQISSEVPQNLSASRPQDRQFILSSKKLLLSDSGFYLCASREQANTEAFFGQGTRLTVV.

J is TRBJ2-5 and V is TRBV4-1; D gene unclear. V was pared by 0 bases and J by 7 bases, with 12 bases between. This CDR3 spans 14 amino acids. Germline CDR1 reads MGHRA; CDR2 reads YSYEKL. The CDR3 nucleotides are TGCGCCAGCAGCCAAGATCCCTGGGTGGGGACCCAGTACTTC. As protein: CASSQDPWVGTQYF.

This clonotype has a handful of counts. The CDR3 nucleotides are TGTGCCATCAGAGGGGACTCGAACACCGGGGAGCTGTTTTTT. Translation: CAIRGDSNTGELFF. The chain couples TRBV10-3 to TRBJ2-2; D perhaps matches TRBD2 (6 bases). The CDR3 spans 14 residues. The germline CDR1 and CDR2 sequences are ENHRY and SYGVKD. V was pared by 6 bases and J by 0 bases, with 8 bases between.

Many counts were recorded for this clonotype. The CDR3 region has the DNA TGTGCCAGCAGGACCTACAGGGATGGTGAGCAGTTCTTC. Its translation is CASRTYRDGEQFF. The J gene is TRBJ2-1, the V gene TRBV2; perhaps TRBD1 as D (6 bases). V was pared by 6 bases and J by 9 bases, with 15 bases between. The CDR3 runs 13 residues. CDR1 and CDR2 (germline): SNHLY, FYNNEI.

The rearrangement links TRBV5-5 to TRBJ1-2; 11 bases are shared with TRBD1. The CDR3 length is 14 residues. The V segment lost 7 bases and the J segment 3 bases; nucleotides outside the gene matches: 5. The germline CDR1 and CDR2 sequences are SGHKS and YYEKEE (reference sequence). The CDR3 DNA reads TGTGCCAGCGCCTGGACAGGGGGCGACTATGGCTACACCTTC. Protein: CASAWTGGDYGYTF.

This clonotype was found many times. J is TRBJ1-5 and V is TRBV12-3 or TRBV12-4, with no clear D. The CDR3 is 13 amino acids. Deletions cut 6 bases from V and 4 bases from J, with 10 bases between. CDR3 protein: CASSDTINQPQHF. The CDR3 region has the DNA TGTGCCAGCAGCGACACAATTAATCAGCCCCAGCATTTT.

The sample holds many counts of this clonotype. The chain combines TRBV15 with TRBJ1-5; D not certain. Trimming left V 0 bases short and J 0 bases short, with 12 bases between. In germline, CDR1 is LNHNV, CDR2 YYDKDF (reference sequence). The CDR3 is 17 amino acids. CDR3 sequence: CATSRDRGGYSNQPQHF. As DNA, the CDR3 is TGTGCCACCAGCAGAGACCGAGGAGGGTATAGCAATCAGCCCCAGCATTTT. Variable domain in full (rest from reference TRBV15 and TRBJ1-5): DAMVIQNPRYQVTQFGKPVTLSCSQTLNHNVMYWYQQKSSQAPKLLFHYYDKDFNNEADTPDNFQSRRPNTSFCFLDIRSPGLGDTAMYLCATSRDRGGYSNQPQHFGDGTRLSIL.

Many counts were recorded for this clonotype. The chain employs TRBV28 and TRBJ2-1; D gene uncertain. From germline, CDR1 is MDHEN and CDR2 SYDVKM. The CDR3 totals 13 residues. Trimming pared 5 bases from V and 4 bases from J, leaving 9 bases between. As DNA, the CDR3 is TGTGCCAGCAGTCCCGCCGATTACAATGAGCAGTTCTTC. It translates to CASSPADYNEQFF.

This clonotype has a count of ten or more. This chain joins TRBV19 and TRBJ2-1; D gene ambiguous. Germline CDR1 LNHDA, CDR2 SQIVND (reference sequence). V was trimmed by 3 bases and J by 5 bases, leaving 11 bases between them. This CDR3 has 14 residues. The DNA for the CDR3 is TGTGCCAGTAGTATTTCGAGTACTGACAATGAGCAGTTCTTC. This codes for CASSISSTDNEQFF. Together with reference TRBV19 and TRBJ2-1, the CDR3 gives the full variable domain: DGGITQSPKYLFRKEGQNVTLSCEQNLNHDAMYWYRQDPGQGLRLIYYSQIVNDFQKGDIAEGYSVSREKKESFPLTVTSAQKNPTAFYLCASSISSTDNEQFFGPGTRLTVL.

This clonotype was seen a handful of times. This chain uses TRBV10-3 with TRBJ2-1; D not resolved. Per germline, CDR1 ENHRY and CDR2 SYGVKD. The CDR3 has 12 amino acids. V lost 4 bases and J 8 bases, leaving 9 bases between the germline ends. The chain's CDR3 is CAISGEGHEQFF. The CDR3 DNA reads as TGTGCCATCAGTGGTGAAGGGCATGAGCAGTTCTTC.

This clonotype was seen repeatedly, ten times or more. CDR3 loop: CAISPGERTTDTQYF. CDR3 nucleotides: TGTGCCATCAGTCCTGGGGAGCGGACTACAGATACGCAGTATTTT. J is TRBJ2-3 and V is TRBV10-3, with D possibly matching TRBD2 (5 bases). The CDR3 extends over 15 amino acids. V lost 5 bases and J 3 bases, leaving 15 bases between the germline ends. Germline V gene sequence: CDR1 ENHRY, CDR2 SYGVKD.

This clonotype was seen repeatedly, ten times or more. The V call is TRBV3-1, the J call TRBJ2-7; 15 bases agree with TRBD2. The CDR3 has 16 amino acids. The V gene's germline CDR1 is LGHDT and CDR2 YNNKEL (reference sequence). J lost 7 bases, V lost 5 bases, and 9 bases had no gene match. The CDR3, as DNA: TGTGCCAGCAGCTCGGGACTAGCGGGGGGTATCTGGGAGCAGTACTTC. Protein product: CASSSGLAGGIWEQYF.

This clonotype occurred many times. The chain combines TRBV2 with TRBJ1-5; the D is unclear. The CDR3 totals 13 residues. Trimming removed 7 bases at V and 3 bases at J, with 10 bases between. CDR1 is SNHLY and CDR2 is FYNNEI in the germline V gene. CDR3 nucleotides: TGTGCCAGCAACGGAGAGTTCAATCAGCCCCAGCATTTT. This encodes CASNGEFNQPQHF.

The table lists this clonotype with many counts. The chain links TRBV7-2 to TRBJ2-6; D ambiguous. The CDR3 loop spans 16 amino acids. Trimming cost V 2 bases and J 4 bases, with 12 bases left between them. The germline gives CDR1 SGHTA, CDR2 FQGNSA. The DNA for the CDR3 is TGTGCCAGCAGCTTATTGCGTGTCCCAGGGGCCAACGTCCTGACTTTC. Amino acid sequence: CASSLLRVPGANVLTF.

There are many counts of this clonotype. V usage is TRBV10-2 and J usage is TRBJ1-1, with 9 bases that match TRBD1. Germline V gene data show CDR1 as WSHSY and CDR2 as SAAADI. The junction had 4 bases not matched to a gene; V was cut back by 7 bases and J by 1 base. The CDR3 contains 14 residues. The CDR3 loop is CASTRGQGNTEAFF. The CDR3 region has the DNA TGCGCCAGCACTAGGGGACAGGGGAACACTGAAGCTTTCTTT.

As concerns this clonotype: This clone may be a read error of a much larger clone one base away. The chain joins TRBV30 to TRBJ1-5; a weak D match, TRBD1 (5 bases). Germline CDR1 and CDR2: GTSNPN and SVGIG (reference sequence). CDR3 length equals 14 residues. CDR3 coding DNA: TGTGCCTGGACCTCGGGAGTGGGGGATCAGCCCCTGCATTTT. It translates to CAWTSGVGDQPLHF.

This clonotype was recorded a few times. This chain uses TRBV4-3 with TRBJ2-3, with D possibly called TRBD1 or TRBD2 (5 bases each). Germline V gene data show CDR1 as LGHNA and CDR2 as YSLEER. V was cut by 3 bases and J by 1 base, with 11 bases left in between. This CDR3 has 15 amino acids. The CDR3 DNA reads TGCGCCAGCAGCCAGGGGACCATGGGCACAGATACGCAGTATTTT. Translation gives CASSQGTMGTDTQYF.

The V gene is TRBV28, the J gene TRBJ2-1; 11 positions match TRBD2. Germline CDR1 and CDR2: MDHEN and SYDVKM. The CDR3 sequence is 15 residues long. V was clipped by 3 bases and J by 4 bases; unmatched bases: 2. The CDR3 protein is CASSFIAGGYNEQFF. The CDR3 DNA follows: TGTGCCAGCAGTTTTATAGCGGGGGGGTACAATGAGCAGTTCTTC.